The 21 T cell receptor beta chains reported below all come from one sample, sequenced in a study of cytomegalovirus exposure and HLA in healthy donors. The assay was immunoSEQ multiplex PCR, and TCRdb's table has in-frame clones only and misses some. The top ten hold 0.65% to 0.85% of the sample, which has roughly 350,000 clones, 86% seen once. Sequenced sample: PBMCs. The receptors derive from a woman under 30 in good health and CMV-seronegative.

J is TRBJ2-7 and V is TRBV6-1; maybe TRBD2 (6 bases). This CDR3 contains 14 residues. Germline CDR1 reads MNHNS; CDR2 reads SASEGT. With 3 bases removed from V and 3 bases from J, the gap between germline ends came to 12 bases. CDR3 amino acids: CASSDGGVLYEQYF. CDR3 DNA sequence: TGTGCCAGCAGTGATGGCGGGGTCCTCTACGAGCAGTACTTC.

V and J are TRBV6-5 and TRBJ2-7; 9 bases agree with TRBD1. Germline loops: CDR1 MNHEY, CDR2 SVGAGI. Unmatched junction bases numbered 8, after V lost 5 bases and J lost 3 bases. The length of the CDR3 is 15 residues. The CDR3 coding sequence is TGTGCCAGCAGTGCCATTGGGACAGGGATCTACGAGCAGTACTTC. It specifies CASSAIGTGIYEQYF.

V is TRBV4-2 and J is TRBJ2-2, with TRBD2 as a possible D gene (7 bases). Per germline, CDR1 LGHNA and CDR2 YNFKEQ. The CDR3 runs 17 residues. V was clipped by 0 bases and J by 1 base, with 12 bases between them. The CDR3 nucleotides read TGTGCCAGCAGCCAAGATCCGGGGGGCATGAACACCGGGGAGCTGTTTTTT. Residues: CASSQDPGGMNTGELFF.

DNA of the CDR3: TGTGCCATCAGTGTCGAGGTAGCTAACTATGGCTACACCTTC. This translates into CAISVEVANYGYTF. The chain couples TRBV10-3 to TRBJ1-2; the D is unclear. The CDR3 is 14 amino acids. Germline lookup yields CDR1 ENHRY and CDR2 SYGVKD. V lost 4 bases, J lost 0 bases, and 9 bases lay in between.

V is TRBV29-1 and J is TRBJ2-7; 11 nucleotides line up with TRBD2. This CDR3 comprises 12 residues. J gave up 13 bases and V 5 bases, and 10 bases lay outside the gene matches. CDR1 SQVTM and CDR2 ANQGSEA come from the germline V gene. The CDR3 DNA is TGCAGCGTTACCGGGACTAGCGGTCAGGGATACTTC. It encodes CSVTGTSGQGYF.

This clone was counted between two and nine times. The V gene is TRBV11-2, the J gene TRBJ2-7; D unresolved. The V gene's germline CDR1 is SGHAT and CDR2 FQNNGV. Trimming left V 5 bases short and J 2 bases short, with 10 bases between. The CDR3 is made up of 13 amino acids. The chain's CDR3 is CASSPNEAYEQYF. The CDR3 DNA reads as TGTGCCAGCAGCCCTAACGAGGCCTACGAGCAGTACTTC.

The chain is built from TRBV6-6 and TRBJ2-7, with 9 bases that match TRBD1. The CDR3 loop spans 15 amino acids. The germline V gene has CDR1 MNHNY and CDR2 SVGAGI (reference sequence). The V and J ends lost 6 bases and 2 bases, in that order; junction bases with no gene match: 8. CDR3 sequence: CASSLTGTGPYEQYF. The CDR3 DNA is TGTGCCAGCAGCTTAACCGGGACAGGGCCCTACGAGCAGTACTTC.

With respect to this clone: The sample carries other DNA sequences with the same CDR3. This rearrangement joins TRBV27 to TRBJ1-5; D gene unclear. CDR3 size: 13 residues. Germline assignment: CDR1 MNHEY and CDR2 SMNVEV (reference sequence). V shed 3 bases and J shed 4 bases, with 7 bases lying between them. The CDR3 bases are TGTGCCAGCAGTTTTAGATTGAATCAGCCCCAGCATTTT. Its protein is CASSFRLNQPQHF.

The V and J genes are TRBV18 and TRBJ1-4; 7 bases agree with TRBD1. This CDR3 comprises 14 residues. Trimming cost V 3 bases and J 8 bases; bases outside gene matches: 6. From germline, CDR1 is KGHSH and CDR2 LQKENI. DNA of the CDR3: TGTGCCAGCTCACCCGACAGGGTAGAAGAAAAACTGTTTTTT. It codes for CASSPDRVEEKLFF.

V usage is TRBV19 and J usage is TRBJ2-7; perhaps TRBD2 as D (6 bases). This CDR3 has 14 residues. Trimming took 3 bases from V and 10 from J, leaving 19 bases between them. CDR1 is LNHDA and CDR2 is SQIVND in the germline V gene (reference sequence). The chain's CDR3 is CASSITAGRPGQYF. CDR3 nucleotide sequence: TGTGCCAGTAGTATCACCGCGGGGAGGCCAGGCCAGTACTTC.

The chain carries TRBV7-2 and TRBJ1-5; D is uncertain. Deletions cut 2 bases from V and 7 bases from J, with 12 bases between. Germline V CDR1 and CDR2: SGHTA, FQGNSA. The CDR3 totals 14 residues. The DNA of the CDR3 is TGTGCCAGCAGCTTACGAGAGGGCGGCCAGCCCCAGCATTTT. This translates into CASSLREGGQPQHF.

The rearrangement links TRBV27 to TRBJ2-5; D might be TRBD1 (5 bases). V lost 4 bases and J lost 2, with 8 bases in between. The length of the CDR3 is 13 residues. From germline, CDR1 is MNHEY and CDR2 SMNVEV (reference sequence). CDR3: CASSSDTQETQYF. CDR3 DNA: TGTGCCAGCAGTTCGGACACGCAAGAGACCCAGTACTTC.

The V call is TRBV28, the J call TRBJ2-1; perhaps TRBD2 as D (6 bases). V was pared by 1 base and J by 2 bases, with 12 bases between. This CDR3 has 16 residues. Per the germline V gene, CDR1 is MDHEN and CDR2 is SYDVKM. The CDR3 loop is CASSLFEGGAYNEQFF. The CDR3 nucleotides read TGTGCCAGCAGTTTATTTGAGGGAGGCGCCTACAATGAGCAGTTCTTC.

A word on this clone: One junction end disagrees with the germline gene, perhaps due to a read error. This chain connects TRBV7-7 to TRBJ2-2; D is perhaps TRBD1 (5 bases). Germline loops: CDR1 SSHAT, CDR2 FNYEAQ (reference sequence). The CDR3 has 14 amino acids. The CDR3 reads CASSQGVNTGELFF. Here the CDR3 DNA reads TGTGCTAGCAGCCAAGGGGTTAACACCGGGGAGCTGTTTTTT.

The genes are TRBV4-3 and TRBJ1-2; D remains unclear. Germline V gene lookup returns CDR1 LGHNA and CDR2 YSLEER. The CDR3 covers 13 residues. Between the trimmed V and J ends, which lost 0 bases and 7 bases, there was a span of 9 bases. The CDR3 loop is CASSQDTTRGYTF. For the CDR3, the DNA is TGCGCCAGCAGCCAAGATACCACGCGTGGCTACACCTTC.

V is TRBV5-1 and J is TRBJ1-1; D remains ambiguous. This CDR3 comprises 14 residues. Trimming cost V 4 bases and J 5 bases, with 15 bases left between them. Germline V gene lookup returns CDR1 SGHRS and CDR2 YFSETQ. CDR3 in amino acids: CASSPRSSGTEAFF. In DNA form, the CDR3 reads TGCGCCAGCAGCCCCCGAAGCTCCGGGACTGAAGCTTTCTTT.

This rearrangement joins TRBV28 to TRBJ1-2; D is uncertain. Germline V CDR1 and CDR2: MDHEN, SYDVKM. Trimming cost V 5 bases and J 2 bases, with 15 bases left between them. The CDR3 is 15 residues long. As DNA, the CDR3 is TGTGCCAGCAGTACCTTGCGGGGAAACAACTATGGCTACACCTTC. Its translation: CASSTLRGNNYGYTF.

The CDR3 reads CAIRPGTGDEKLFF. Written as DNA, the CDR3 is TGTGCCATCCGCCCCGGGACAGGGGATGAAAAACTGTTTTTT. The V call is TRBV10-3, the J call TRBJ1-4; the match to TRBD1 covers 10 bases. In germline, CDR1 is ENHRY, CDR2 SYGVKD. The CDR3 has 14 residues. V dropped 8 bases and J dropped 6; count of bases not matched to a gene: 6.

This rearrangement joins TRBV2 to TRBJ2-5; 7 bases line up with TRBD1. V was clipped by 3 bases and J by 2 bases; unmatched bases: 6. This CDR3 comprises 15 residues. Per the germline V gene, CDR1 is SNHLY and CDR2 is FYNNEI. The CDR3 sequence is CASSERGRGQETQYF. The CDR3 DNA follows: TGTGCCAGCAGTGAGAGGGGGCGCGGGCAAGAGACCCAGTACTTC.

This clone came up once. CDR3 region: CASSSEYTGTQGKKLFF. DNA for the CDR3: TGTGCCAGCAGCTCCGAGTACACAGGCACACAAGGGAAAAAACTGTTTTTT. The chain recombines TRBV7-2 with TRBJ1-4, with D possibly being TRBD1 (5 bases). The germline CDR1 and CDR2 sequences are SGHTA and FQGNSA. There are 17 residues in the CDR3. Trimming removed 4 bases at V and 9 bases at J, with 24 bases between. The full variable domain, its missing parts supplied by reference TRBV7-2 and TRBJ1-4, is GAGVSQSPSNKVTEKGKDVELRCDPISGHTALYWYRQSLGQGLEFLIYFQGNSAPDKSGLPSDRFSAERTGGSVSTLTIQRTQQEDSAVYLCASSSEYTGTQGKKLFFGSGTQLSVL.

The DNA of the CDR3 is TGTGCCAGCTCACCGGGGACTAGCGGGGTGAACACCGGGGAGCTGTTTTTT. It translates to CASSPGTSGVNTGELFF. The V gene is TRBV18, the J gene TRBJ2-2; 13 bases are shared with TRBD2. The ends lost 3 bases at V and 1 base at J; junction bases unmatched: 2. This CDR3 has 17 amino acids. Germline V CDR1 and CDR2: KGHSH, LQKENI.